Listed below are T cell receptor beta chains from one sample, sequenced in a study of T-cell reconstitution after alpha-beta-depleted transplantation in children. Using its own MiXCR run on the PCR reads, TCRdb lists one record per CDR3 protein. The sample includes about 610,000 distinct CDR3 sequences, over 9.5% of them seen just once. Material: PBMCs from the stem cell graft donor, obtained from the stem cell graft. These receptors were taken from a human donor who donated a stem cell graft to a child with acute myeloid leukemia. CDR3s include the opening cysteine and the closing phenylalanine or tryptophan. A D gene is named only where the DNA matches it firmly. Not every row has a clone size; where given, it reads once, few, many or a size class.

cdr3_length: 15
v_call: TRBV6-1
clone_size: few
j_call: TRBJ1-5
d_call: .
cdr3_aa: CASSAVTREDQPQHF
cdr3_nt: TGTGCCAGCAGTGCAGTTACTCGCGAAGATCAGCCCCAGCATTTT

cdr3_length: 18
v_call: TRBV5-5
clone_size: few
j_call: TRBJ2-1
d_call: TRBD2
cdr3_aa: CASSLPPPLAGGVNEQFF
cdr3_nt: TGTGCCAGCAGCTTGCCCCCCCCACTAGCGGGAGGGGTCAATGAGCAGTTCTTC

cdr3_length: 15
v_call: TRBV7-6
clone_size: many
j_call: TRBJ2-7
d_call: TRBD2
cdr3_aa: CASSIYSGTTYEQYF
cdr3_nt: TGTGCCAGCAGCATTTATAGCGGGACGACCTACGAGCAGTACTTC

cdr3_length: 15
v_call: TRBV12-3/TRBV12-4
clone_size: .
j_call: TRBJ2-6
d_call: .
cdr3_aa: CASSLQASGANVLTF
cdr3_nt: TGTGCCAGCAGCCTACAGGCCTCTGGGGCCAACGTCCTGACTTTC

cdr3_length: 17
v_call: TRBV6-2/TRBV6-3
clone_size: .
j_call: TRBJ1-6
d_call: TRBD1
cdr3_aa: CASSWDRAEGVDSPLHF
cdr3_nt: TGTGCCAGCAGTTGGGACAGGGCAGAAGGCGTGGATTCACCCCTCCACTTT

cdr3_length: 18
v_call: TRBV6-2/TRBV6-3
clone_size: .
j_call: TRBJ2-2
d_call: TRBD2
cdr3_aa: CASSSPGLAGGNTGELFF
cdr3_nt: TGTGCCAGCAGCTCACCCGGACTAGCGGGAGGGAACACCGGGGAGCTGTTTTTT

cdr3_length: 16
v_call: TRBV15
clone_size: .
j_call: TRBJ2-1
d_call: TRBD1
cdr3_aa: CATSRPPGQGNNEQFF
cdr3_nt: TGTGCCACCAGCAGACCCCCGGGACAGGGTAACAATGAGCAGTTCTTC

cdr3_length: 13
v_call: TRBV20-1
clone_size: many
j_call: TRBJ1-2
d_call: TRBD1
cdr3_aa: CSATTGGNYGYTF
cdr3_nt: TGCAGTGCCACGACAGGGGGCAACTATGGCTACACCTTC

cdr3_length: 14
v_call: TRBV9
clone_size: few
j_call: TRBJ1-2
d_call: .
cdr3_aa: CASSKGGFNYGYTF
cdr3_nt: TGTGCCAGCAGCAAGGGGGGATTTAACTATGGCTACACCTTC

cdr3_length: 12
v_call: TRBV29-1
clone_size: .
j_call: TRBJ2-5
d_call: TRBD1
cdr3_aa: CSARQGAETQYF
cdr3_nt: TGCAGCGCCAGACAGGGGGCGGAGACCCAGTACTTC

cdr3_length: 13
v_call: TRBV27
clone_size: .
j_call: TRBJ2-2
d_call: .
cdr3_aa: CASIERNTGELFF
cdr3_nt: TGTGCCAGCATTGAGCGGAACACCGGGGAGCTGTTTTTT

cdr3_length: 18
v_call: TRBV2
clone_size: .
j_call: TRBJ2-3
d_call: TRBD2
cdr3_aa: CAISPGTSASWGTDTQYF
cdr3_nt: TGTGCCATCAGCCCCGGGACTAGCGCCTCCTGGGGCACAGATACGCAGTATTTT

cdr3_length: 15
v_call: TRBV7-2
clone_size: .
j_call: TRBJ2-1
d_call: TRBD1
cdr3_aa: CASSPERQGYNEQFF
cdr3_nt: TGTGCCAGCAGCCCGGAGCGACAGGGGTACAATGAGCAGTTCTTC

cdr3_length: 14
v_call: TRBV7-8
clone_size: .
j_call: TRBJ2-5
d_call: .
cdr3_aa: CASSLVLRPDSSYF
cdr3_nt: TGTGCCAGCAGCTTAGTCCTAAGACCGGACAGCTCGTACTTC

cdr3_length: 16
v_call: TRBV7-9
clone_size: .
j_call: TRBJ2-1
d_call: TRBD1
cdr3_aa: CASSPAGQGSYNEQFF
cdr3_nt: TGTGCCAGCAGCCCCGCCGGACAGGGGTCCTACAATGAGCAGTTCTTC

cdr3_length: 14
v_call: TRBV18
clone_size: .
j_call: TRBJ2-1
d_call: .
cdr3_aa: CASSPGRTVSEQFF
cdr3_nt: TGTGCCAGCTCACCAGGGAGGACAGTTTCTGAGCAGTTCTTC

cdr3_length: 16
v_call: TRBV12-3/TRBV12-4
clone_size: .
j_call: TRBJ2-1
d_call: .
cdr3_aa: CASSLTRPTDYNEQFF
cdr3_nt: TGTGCCAGCAGTTTGACGAGGCCAACGGACTACAATGAGCAGTTCTTC

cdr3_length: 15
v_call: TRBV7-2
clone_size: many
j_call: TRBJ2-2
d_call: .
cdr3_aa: CASSLDRGGTGELFF
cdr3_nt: TGTGCCAGCAGCTTAGACAGGGGAGGGACCGGGGAGCTGTTTTTT

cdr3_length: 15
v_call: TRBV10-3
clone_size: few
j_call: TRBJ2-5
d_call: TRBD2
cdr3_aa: CAIRKTSGGQETQYF
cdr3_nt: TGTGCCATCAGGAAGACTAGCGGGGGCCAAGAGACCCAGTACTTC

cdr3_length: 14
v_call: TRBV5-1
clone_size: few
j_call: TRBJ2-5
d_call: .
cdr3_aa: CASSSPGLQETQYF
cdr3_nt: TGCGCCAGCAGCTCACCGGGACTGCAAGAGACCCAGTACTTC

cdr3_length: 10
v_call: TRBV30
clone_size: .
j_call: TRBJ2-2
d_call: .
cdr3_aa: CAWSVGELFF
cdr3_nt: TGTGCCTGGAGTGTTGGGGAGCTGTTTTTT

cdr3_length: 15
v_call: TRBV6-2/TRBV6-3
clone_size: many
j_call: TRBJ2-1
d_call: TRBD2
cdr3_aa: CASRASGSLDYEQFF
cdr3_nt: TGTGCCAGCAGAGCTAGCGGGAGTTTGGACTATGAGCAGTTCTTC

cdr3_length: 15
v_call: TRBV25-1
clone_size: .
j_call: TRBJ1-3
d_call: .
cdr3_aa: CASSATAISGNTIYF
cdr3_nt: TGTGCCAGCAGTGCTACAGCTATCTCTGGAAACACCATATATTTT

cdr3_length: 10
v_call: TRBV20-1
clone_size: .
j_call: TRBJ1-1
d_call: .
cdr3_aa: CSGRGGEAFF
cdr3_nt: TGCAGTGGGAGGGGTGGTGAAGCTTTCTTT

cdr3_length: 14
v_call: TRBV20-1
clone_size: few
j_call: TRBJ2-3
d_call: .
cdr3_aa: CSAGGPSPTDTQYF
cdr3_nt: TGCAGTGCTGGTGGGCCTAGCCCCACAGATACGCAGTATTTT

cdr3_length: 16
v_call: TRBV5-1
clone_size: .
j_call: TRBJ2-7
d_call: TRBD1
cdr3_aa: CASSLRPGTGGNEQYF
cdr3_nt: TGCGCCAGCAGCTTGCGGCCTGGGACAGGGGGAAACGAGCAGTACTTC

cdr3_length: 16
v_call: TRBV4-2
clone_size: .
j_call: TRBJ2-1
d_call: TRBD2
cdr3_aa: CASSPRRLAGNNEQFF
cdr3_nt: TGTGCCAGCTCCCCCAGGCGGCTAGCGGGAAACAATGAGCAGTTCTTC

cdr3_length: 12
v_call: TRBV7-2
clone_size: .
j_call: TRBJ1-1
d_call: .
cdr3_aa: CASSLLYTEAFF
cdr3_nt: TGTGCCAGCAGCTTGCTATACACTGAAGCTTTCTTT

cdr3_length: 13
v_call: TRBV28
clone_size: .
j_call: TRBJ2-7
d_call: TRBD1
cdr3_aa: CASTRDSSYEQYF
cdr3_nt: TGTGCCAGCACCCGGGACAGCTCCTACGAGCAGTACTTC

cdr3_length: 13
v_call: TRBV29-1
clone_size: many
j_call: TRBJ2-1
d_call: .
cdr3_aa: CSAPTAAVNEQFF
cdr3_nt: TGCAGCGCCCCGACTGCGGCGGTCAATGAGCAGTTCTTC

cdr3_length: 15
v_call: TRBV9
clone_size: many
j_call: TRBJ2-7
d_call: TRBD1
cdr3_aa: CASSATGTASYEQYF
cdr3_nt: TGTGCCAGCAGCGCAACCGGGACAGCTTCCTACGAGCAGTACTTC

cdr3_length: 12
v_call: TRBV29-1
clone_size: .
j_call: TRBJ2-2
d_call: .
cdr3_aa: CSVDYNTGELFF
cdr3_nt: TGCAGCGTTGACTACAACACCGGGGAGCTGTTTTTT

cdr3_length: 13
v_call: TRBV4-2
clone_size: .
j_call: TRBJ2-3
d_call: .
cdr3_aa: CASSPASADTQYF
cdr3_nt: TGTGCCAGCAGCCCAGCCAGCGCAGATACGCAGTATTTT

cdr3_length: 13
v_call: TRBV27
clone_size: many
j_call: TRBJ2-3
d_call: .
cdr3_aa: CASSFGTTDTQYF
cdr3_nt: TGTGCCAGCAGTTTTGGGACCACAGATACGCAGTATTTT

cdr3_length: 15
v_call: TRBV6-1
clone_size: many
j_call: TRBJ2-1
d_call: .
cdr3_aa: CASRLSTSGVNEQFF
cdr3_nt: TGTGCCAGCAGACTCTCGACTAGTGGCGTCAATGAGCAGTTCTTC

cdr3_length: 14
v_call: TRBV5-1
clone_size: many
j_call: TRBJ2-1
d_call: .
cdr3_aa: CASSPSAAYNEQFF
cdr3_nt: TGCGCCAGCAGCCCCTCGGCGGCTTACAATGAGCAGTTCTTC

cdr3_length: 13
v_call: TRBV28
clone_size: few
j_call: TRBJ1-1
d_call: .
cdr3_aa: CASSLIKNTEAFF
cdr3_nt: TGTGCCAGCAGTTTAATCAAGAACACTGAAGCTTTCTTT

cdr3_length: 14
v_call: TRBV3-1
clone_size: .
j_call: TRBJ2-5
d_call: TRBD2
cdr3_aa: CASSPTSVQETQYF
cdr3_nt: TGTGCCAGCAGCCCGACTAGCGTGCAAGAGACCCAGTACTTC

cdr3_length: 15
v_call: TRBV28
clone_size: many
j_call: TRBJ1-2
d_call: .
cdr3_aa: CASSFLVGADYGYTF
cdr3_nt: TGTGCCAGCAGTTTTTTGGTGGGGGCGGACTATGGCTACACCTTC

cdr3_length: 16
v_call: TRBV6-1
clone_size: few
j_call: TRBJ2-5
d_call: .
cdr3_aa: CASRPPGGLVREGQYF
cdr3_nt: TGTGCCAGCCGACCTCCTGGGGGACTGGTACGAGAGGGCCAGTACTTC

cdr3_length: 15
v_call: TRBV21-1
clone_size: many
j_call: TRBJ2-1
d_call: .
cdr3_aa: CASSRGQGDGNEQFF
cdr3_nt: TGTGCCAGCAGCAGGGGACAGGGCGACGGCAATGAGCAGTTCTTC

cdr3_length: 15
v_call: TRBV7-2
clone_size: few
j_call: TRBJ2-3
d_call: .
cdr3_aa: CASSLAKSGRDTQYF
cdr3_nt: TGTGCCAGCAGCTTAGCAAAGTCGGGACGAGATACGCAGTATTTT